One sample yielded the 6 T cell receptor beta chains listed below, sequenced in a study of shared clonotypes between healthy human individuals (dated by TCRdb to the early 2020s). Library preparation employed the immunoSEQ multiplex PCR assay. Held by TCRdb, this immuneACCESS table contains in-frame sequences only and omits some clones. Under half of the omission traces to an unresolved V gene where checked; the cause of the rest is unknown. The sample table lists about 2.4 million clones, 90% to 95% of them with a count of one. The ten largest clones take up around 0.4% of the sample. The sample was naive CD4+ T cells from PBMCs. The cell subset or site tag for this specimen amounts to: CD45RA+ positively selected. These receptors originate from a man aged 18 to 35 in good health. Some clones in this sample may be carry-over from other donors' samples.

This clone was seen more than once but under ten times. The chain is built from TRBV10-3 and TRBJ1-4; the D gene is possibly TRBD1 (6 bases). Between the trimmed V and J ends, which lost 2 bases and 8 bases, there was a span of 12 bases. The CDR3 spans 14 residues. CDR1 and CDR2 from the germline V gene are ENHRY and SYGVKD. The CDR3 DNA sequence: TGTGCCATCAGTGAGGGGGGCTACAGAGAAAAACTGTTTTTT. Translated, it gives CAISEGGYREKLFF.

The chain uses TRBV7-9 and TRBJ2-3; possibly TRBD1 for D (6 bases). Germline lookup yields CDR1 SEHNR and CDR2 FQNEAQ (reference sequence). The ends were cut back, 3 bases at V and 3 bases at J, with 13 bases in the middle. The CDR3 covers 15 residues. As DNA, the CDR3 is TGTGCCAGCAGCTTTTGGCAGGGGCGGACAGATACGCAGTATTTT. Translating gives CASSFWQGRTDTQYF. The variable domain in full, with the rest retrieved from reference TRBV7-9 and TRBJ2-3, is DTGVSQNPRHKITKRGQNVTFRCDPISEHNRLYWYRQTLGQGPEFLTYFQNEAQLEKSRLLSDRFSAERPKGSFSTLEIQRTEQGDSAMYLCASSFWQGRTDTQYFGPGTRLTVL.

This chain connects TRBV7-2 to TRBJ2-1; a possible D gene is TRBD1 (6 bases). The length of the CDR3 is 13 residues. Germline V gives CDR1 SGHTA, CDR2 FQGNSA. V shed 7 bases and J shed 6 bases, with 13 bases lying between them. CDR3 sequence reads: CASTKTGLNEQFF. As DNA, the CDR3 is TGTGCCAGCACCAAGACAGGTCTCAATGAGCAGTTCTTC.

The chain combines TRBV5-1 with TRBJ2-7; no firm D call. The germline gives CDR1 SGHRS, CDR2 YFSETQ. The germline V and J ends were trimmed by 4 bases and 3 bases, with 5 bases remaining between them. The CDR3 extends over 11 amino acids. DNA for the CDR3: TGCGCCAGCAGCGTTAACTACGAGCAGTACTTC. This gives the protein CASSVNYEQYF.

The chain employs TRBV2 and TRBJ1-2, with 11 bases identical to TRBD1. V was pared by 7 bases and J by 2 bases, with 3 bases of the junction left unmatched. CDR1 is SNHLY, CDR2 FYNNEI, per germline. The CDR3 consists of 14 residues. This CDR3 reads CASTWDRGNYGYTF. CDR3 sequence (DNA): TGTGCCAGCACTTGGGACAGGGGGAACTATGGCTACACCTTC.

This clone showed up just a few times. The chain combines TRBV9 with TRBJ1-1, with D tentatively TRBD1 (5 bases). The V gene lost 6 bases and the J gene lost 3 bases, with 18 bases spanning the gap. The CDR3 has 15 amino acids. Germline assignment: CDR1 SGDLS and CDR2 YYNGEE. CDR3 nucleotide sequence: TGTGCCAGCACGCCGCATATCGGCAGGGACACTGAAGCTTTCTTT. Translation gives CASTPHIGRDTEAFF.